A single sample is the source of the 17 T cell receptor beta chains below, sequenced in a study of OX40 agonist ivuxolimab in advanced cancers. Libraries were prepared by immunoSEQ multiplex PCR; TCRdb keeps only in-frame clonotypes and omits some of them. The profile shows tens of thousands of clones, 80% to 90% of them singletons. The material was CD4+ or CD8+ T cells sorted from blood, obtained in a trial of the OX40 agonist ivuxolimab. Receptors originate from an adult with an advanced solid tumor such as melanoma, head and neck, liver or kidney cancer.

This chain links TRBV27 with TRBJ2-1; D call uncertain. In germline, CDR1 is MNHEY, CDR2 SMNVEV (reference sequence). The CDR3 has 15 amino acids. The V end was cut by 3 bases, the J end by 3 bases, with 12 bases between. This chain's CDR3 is CASSFQESGYNEQFF. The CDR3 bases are TGTGCCAGCAGTTTCCAAGAGTCGGGCTACAATGAGCAGTTCTTC.

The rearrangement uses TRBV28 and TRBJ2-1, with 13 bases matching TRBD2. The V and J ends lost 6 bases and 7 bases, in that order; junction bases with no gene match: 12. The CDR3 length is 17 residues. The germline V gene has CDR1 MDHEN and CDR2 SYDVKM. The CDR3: CASSPLWTSGRENEQFF. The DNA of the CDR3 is TGTGCCAGCAGCCCTCTATGGACTAGCGGGAGAGAGAATGAGCAGTTCTTC.

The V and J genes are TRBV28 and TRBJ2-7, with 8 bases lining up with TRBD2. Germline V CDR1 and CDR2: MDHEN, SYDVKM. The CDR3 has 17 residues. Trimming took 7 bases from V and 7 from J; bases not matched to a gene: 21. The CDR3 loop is CASKFLRGGVPAGEQYF. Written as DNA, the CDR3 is TGTGCCAGCAAGTTTCTTCGGGGGGGGGTCCCCGCTGGAGAGCAGTACTTC.

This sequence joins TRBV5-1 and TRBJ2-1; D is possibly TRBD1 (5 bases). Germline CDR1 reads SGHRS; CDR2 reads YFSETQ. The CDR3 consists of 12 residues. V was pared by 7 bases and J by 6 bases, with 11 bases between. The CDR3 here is CASFQGANEQFF. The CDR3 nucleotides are TGCGCCAGCTTCCAGGGTGCCAATGAGCAGTTCTTC.

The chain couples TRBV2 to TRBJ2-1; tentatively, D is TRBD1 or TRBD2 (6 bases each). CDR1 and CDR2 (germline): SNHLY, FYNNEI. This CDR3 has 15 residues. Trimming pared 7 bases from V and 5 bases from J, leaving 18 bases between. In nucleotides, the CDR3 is TGTGCCAGCAATAGGGGGGTGGGTAGGGACAATGAGCAGTTCTTC. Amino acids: CASNRGVGRDNEQFF.

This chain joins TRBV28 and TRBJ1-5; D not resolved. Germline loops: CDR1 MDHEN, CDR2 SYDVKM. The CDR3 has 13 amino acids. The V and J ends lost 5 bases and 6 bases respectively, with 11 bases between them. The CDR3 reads CASSLIQTQPQHF. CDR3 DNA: TGTGCCAGCAGTCTCATACAGACTCAGCCCCAGCATTTT.

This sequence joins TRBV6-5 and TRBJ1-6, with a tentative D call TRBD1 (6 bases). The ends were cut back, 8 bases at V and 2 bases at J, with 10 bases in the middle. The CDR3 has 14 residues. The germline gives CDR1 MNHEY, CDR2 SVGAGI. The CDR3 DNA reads TGTGCCAGCGCCAGGGGCGCCTATAATTCACCCCTCCACTTT. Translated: CASARGAYNSPLHF.

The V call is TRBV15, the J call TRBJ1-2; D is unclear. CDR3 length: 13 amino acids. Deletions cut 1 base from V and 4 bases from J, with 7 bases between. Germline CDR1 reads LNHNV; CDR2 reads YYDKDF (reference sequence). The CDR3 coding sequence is TGTGCCACCAGCAGAGGCCAGGTCTATGGCTACACCTTC. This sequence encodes CATSRGQVYGYTF.

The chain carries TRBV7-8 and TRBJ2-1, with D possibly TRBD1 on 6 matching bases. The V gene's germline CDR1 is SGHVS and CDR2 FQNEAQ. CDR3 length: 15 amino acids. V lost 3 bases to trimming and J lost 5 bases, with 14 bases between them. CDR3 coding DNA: TGTGCCAGCAGCTTCACTGGGGGCGGGCACAATGAGCAGTTCTTC. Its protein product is CASSFTGGGHNEQFF. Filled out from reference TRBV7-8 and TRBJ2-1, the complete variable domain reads GAGVSQSPRYKVAKRGQDVALRCDPISGHVSLFWYQQALGQGPEFLTYFQNEAQLDKSGLPSDRFFAERPEGSVSTLKIQRTQQEDSAVYLCASSFTGGGHNEQFFGPGTRLTVL.

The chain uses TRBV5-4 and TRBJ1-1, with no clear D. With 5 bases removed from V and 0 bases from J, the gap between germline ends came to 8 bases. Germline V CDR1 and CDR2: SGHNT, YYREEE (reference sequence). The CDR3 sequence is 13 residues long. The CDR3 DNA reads TGTGCCAGCAGGATCGGTATGAACACTGAAGCTTTCTTT. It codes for CASRIGMNTEAFF.

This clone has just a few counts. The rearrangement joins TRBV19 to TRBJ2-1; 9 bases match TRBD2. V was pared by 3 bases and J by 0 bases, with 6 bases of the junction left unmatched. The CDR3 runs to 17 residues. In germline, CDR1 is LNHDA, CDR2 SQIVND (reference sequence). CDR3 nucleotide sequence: TGTGCCAGTAGTATCGTTAGCGGGAGTTTCTCCTACAATGAGCAGTTCTTC. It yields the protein CASSIVSGSFSYNEQFF.

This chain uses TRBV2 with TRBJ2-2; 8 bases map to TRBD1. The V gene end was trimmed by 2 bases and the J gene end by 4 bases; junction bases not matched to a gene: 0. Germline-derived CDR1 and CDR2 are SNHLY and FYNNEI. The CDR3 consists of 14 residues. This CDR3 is CASSETGGTGELFF. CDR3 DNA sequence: TGTGCCAGCAGTGAAACAGGGGGCACCGGGGAGCTGTTTTTT.

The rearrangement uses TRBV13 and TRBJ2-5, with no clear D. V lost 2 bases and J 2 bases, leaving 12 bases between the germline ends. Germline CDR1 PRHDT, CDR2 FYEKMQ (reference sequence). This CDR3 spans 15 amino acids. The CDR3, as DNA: TGTGCCAGCAGCTTATTTCGTCGCGCACAAGAGACCCAGTACTTC. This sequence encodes CASSLFRRAQETQYF. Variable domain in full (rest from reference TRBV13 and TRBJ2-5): AAGVIQSPRHLIKEKRETATLKCYPIPRHDTVYWYQQGPGQDPQFLISFYEKMQSDKGSIPDRFSAQQFSDYHSELNMSSLELGDSALYFCASSLFRRAQETQYFGPGTRLLVL.

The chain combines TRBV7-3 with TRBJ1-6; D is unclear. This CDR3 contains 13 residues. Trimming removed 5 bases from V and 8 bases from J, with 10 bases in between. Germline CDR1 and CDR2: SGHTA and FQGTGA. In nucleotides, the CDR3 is TGTGCCAGCAGCATGGACGGTGATTCACCCCTCCACTTT. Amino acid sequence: CASSMDGDSPLHF.

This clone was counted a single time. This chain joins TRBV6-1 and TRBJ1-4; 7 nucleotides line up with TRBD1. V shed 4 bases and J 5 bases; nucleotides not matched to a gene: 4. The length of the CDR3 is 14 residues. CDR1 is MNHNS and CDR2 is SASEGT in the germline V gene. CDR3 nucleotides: TGTGCCAGCAGTGTGAGGGACAGAAATGAAAAACTGTTTTTT. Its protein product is CASSVRDRNEKLFF.

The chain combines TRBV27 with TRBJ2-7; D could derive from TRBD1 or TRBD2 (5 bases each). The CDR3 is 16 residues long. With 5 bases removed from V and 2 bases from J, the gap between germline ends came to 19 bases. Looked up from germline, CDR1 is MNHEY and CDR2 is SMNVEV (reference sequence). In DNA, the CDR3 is TGTGCCAGCAGTGGGCCCCCGGGACGAGTGCCCTACGAGCAGTACTTC. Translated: CASSGPPGRVPYEQYF.

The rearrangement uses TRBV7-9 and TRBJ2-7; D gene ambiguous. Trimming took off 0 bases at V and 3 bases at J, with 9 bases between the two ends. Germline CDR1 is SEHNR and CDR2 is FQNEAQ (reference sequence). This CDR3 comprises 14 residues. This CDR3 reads CASSLAGFGYEQYF. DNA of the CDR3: TGTGCCAGCAGCTTAGCAGGATTCGGCTACGAGCAGTACTTC.